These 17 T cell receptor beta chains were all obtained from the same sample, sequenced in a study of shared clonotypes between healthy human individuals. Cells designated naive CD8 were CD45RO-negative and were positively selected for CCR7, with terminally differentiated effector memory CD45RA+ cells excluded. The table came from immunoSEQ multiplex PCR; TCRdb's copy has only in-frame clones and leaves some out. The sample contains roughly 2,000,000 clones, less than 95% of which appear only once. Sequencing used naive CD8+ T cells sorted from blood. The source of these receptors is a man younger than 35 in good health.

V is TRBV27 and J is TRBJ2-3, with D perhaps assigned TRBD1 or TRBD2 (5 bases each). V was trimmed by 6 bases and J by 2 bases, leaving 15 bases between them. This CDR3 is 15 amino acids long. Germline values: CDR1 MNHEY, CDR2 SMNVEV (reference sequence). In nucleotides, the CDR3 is TGTGCCAGCAGGTTCCGGGACGGCCTCACAGATACGCAGTATTTT. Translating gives CASRFRDGLTDTQYF.

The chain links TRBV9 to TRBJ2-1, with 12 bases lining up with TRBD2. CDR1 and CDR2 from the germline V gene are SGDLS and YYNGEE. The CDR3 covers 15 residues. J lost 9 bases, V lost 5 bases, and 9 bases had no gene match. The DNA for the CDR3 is TGTGCCAGCAGTCGGGGACTAGCGGGTCGGGGTGAGCAGTTCTTC. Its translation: CASSRGLAGRGEQFF.

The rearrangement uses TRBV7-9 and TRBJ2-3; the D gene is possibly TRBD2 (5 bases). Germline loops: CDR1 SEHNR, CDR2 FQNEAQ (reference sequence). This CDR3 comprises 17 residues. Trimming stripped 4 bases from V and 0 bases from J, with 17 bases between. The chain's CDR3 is CASSSLSSTSSTDTQYF. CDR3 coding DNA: TGTGCCAGCAGCTCCCTCTCTAGCACGTCTAGCACAGATACGCAGTATTTT.

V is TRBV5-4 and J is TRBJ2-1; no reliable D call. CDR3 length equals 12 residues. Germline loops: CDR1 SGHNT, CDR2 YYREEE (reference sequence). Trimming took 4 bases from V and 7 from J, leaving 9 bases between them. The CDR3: CASSPYANEQFF. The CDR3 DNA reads TGTGCCAGCAGCCCCTATGCTAATGAGCAGTTCTTC.

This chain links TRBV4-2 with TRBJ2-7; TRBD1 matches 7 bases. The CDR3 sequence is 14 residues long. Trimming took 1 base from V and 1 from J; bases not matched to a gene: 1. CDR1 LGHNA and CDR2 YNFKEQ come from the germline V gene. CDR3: CASSQGQGSYEQYF. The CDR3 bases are TGTGCCAGCAGCCAAGGACAGGGATCCTACGAGCAGTACTTC.

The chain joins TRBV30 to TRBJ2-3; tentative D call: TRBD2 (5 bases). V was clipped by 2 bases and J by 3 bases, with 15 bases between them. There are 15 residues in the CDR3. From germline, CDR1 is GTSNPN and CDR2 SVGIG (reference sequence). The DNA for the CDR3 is TGTGCCTGGAGTTACCTTGGACTGAGTACAGATACGCAGTATTTT. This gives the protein CAWSYLGLSTDTQYF.

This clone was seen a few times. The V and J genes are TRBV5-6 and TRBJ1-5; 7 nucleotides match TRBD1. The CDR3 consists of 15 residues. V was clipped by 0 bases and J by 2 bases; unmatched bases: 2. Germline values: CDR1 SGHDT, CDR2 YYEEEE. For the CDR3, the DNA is TGTGCCAGCAGCTTGGTCGGGACAGGCAATCAGCCCCAGCATTTT. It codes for CASSLVGTGNQPQHF.

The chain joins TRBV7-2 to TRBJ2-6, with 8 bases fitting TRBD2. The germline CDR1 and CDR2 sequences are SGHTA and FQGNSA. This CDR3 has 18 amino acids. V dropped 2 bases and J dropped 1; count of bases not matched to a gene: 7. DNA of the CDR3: TGTGCCAGCAGCTTAACCCCGGGGGGGTGGTCTGGGGCCAACGTCCTGACTTTC. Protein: CASSLTPGGWSGANVLTF.

CDR3 DNA sequence: TGTGCCAGTGACCTCCGGACAGGGTCCAACGAGCAGTACTTC. Its protein is CASDLRTGSNEQYF. The chain couples TRBV19 to TRBJ2-7; 8 bases match TRBD1. The CDR3 sequence is 14 residues long. After removal of 8 bases from V and 5 bases from J, the junction contained 11 bases not matched to a gene. In germline, CDR1 is LNHDA, CDR2 SQIVND (reference sequence).

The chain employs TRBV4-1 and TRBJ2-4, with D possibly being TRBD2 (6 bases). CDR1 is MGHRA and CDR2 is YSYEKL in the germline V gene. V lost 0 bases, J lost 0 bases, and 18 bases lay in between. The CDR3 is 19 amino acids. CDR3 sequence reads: CASSQDLGLSLLAKNIQYF. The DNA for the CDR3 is TGCGCCAGCAGCCAAGATCTCGGACTAAGCCTCCTAGCCAAAAACATTCAGTACTTC.

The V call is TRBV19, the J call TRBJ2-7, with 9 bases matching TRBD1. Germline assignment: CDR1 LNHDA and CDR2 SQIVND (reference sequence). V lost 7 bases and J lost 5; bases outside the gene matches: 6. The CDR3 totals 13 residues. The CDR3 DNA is TGTGCCAGTACCGGGGACAGGGCCGACGAGCAGTACTTC. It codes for CASTGDRADEQYF.

This CDR3 is CASSLEAAANQPQHF. The CDR3 DNA follows: TGTGCCAGCAGCTTAGAGGCGGCAGCCAATCAGCCCCAGCATTTT. This sequence joins TRBV11-2 and TRBJ1-5; D remains unclear. This CDR3 has 15 residues. Germline V gene sequence: CDR1 SGHAT, CDR2 FQNNGV. V lost 0 bases, J lost 3 bases, and 9 bases lay in between.

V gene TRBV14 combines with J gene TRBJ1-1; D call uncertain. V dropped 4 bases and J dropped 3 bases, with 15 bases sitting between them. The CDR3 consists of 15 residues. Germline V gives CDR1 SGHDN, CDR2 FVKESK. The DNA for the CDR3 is TGTGCCAGCAGCCCAGACGTGACGGCGGACACTGAAGCTTTCTTT. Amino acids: CASSPDVTADTEAFF.

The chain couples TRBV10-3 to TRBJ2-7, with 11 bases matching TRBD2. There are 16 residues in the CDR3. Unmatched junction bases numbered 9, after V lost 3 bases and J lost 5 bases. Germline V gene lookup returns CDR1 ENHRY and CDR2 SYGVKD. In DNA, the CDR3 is TGTGCCATCAGTGAATGGCTGACTAGCGGGGCCCACGAGCAGTACTTC. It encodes CAISEWLTSGAHEQYF.

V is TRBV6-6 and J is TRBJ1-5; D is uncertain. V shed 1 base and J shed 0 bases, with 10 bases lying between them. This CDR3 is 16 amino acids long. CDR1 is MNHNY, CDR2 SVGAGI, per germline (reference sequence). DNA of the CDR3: TGTGCCAGCAGTTACTGGCAGGACTATAGCAATCAGCCCCAGCATTTT. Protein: CASSYWQDYSNQPQHF.

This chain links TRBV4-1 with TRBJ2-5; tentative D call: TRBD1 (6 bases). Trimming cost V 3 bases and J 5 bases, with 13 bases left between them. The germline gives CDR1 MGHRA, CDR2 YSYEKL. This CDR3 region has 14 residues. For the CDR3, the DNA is TGCGCCAGCAGCCACGGACAGTTGTCCGAGACCCAGTACTTC. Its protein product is CASSHGQLSETQYF.

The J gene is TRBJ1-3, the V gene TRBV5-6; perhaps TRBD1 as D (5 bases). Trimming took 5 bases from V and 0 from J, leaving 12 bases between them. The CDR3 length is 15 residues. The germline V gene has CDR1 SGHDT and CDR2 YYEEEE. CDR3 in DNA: TGTGCCAGCAGTACCGGGACTTACTCTGGAAACACCATATATTTT. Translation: CASSTGTYSGNTIYF. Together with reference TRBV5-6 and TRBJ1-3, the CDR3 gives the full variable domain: DAGVTQSPTHLIKTRGQQVTLRCSPKSGHDTVSWYQQALGQGPQFIFQYYEEEERQRGNFPDRFSGHQFPNYSSELNVNALLLGDSALYLCASSTGTYSGNTIYFGEGSWLTVV.